This passage covers 26 T cell receptor beta chains from one sample sequenced in a study of blood T cell repertoires in COVID-19. The repertoire was sequenced with immunoSEQ multiplex PCR; TCRdb's copy has only in-frame clones and lacks some. Of 200,000 or so clones listed, more than 80% were seen once; the top ten hold roughly an eighth. The sequenced sample was peripheral blood. These TCRs come from a woman older than 75 with COVID-19, enrolled during active disease.

This sequence joins TRBV15 and TRBJ1-1, with a possible D match to TRBD1 (6 bases). V lost 1 base and J 7 bases, leaving 10 bases between the germline ends. Germline V lookup: CDR1 LNHNV, CDR2 YYDKDF (reference sequence). The CDR3 has 13 residues. This chain's CDR3 is CATSRVQGLEAFF. The CDR3 nucleotides read TGTGCCACCAGCAGAGTACAGGGCCTTGAAGCTTTCTTT.

This clone was seen a handful of times. The chain is built from TRBV10-3 and TRBJ1-2; 9 bases fit TRBD1. V shed 6 bases and J 8 bases; nucleotides not matched to a gene: 7. CDR1 ENHRY and CDR2 SYGVKD come from the germline V gene. The CDR3 covers 13 residues. In DNA, the CDR3 is TGTGCCATCAGCACAGGGGGCGCGCAGGGCTACACCTTC. This sequence encodes CAISTGGAQGYTF.

This clone has only a few counts. The chain couples TRBV15 to TRBJ1-5; D gene ambiguous. The CDR3 runs to 16 residues. CDR1 is LNHNV and CDR2 is YYDKDF in the germline V gene (reference sequence). The V gene lost 0 bases and the J gene lost 0 bases, with 9 bases spanning the gap. The CDR3 coding sequence is TGTGCCACCAGCAGAGATGTAGATTATAGCAATCAGCCCCAGCATTTT. It encodes CATSRDVDYSNQPQHF.

The V and J genes are TRBV5-1 and TRBJ1-1; the match to TRBD1 covers 9 bases. Germline loops: CDR1 SGHRS, CDR2 YFSETQ. This CDR3 is built from 14 residues. Losses at the gene ends were 4 bases for V and 5 bases for J; bases not matched to a gene: 6. The CDR3 sequence: CASSHGTGRTEAFF. The DNA for the CDR3 is TGCGCCAGCAGCCACGGGACAGGGAGGACTGAAGCTTTCTTT.

V and J are TRBV6-2 or TRBV6-3 and TRBJ1-2; the match to TRBD1 covers 7 bases. Trimming at V came to 6 bases and at J to 5 bases, leaving 6 bases not matched to a gene. The germline V gene has CDR1 MNHEY and CDR2 SVGEGT. The CDR3 spans 13 residues. CDR3 coding DNA: TGTGCCAGCAGCTTAACAGGGGCTTATGGCTACACCTTC. Encoded protein: CASSLTGAYGYTF.

The rearrangement links TRBV7-9 to TRBJ2-5, with 11 bases fitting TRBD2. The CDR3 runs to 14 residues. Trimming at V came to 5 bases and at J to 7 bases, leaving 6 bases not matched to a gene. Germline CDR1 is SEHNR and CDR2 is FQNEAQ (reference sequence). CDR3 residues: CASSPQLAGATQYF. In DNA, the CDR3 is TGTGCCAGCAGCCCTCAACTAGCGGGGGCGACCCAGTACTTC.

This chain joins TRBV6-2 or TRBV6-3 and TRBJ1-2, with 11 nucleotides matching TRBD1. The CDR3 consists of 16 residues. J was trimmed by 0 bases and V by 6 bases; bases with no gene match: 6. Germline CDR1 reads MNHEY; CDR2 reads SVGEGT. CDR3 nucleotides: TGTGCCAGCAGCCTTTGGACAGGGGGCCCTAACTATGGCTACACCTTC. Protein product: CASSLWTGGPNYGYTF.

CDR3 protein: CASRAEHTEAFF. The CDR3 coding sequence is TGTGCCAGCAGAGCGGAGCACACTGAAGCTTTCTTT. This chain joins TRBV25-1 and TRBJ1-1, with D unresolved. CDR1 and CDR2 (germline): MGHDK, SYGVNS. This CDR3 spans 12 amino acids. The V gene lost 6 bases and the J gene lost 3 bases, with 8 bases spanning the gap. Drawing the rest from reference TRBV25-1 and TRBJ1-1, the complete variable domain is EADIYQTPRYLVIGTGKKITLECSQTMGHDKMYWYQQDPGMELHLIHYSYGVNSTEKGDLSSESTVSRIRTEHFPLTLESARPSHTSQYLCASRAEHTEAFFGQGTRLTVV.

V is TRBV5-1 and J is TRBJ2-7; 9 nucleotides line up with TRBD2. Germline V gene data show CDR1 as SGHRS and CDR2 as YFSETQ. V dropped 5 bases and J dropped 2; count of bases not matched to a gene: 8. The CDR3 spans 15 residues. Here the CDR3 DNA reads TGCGCCAGCAGTCAGCGCGGGAGGGGAGCCTACGAGCAGTACTTC. Translated, it gives CASSQRGRGAYEQYF.

V is TRBV4-1 and J is TRBJ2-1; TRBD2 aligns across 12 bases. Germline-derived CDR1 and CDR2 are MGHRA and YSYEKL. The CDR3 is 15 residues long. Unmatched junction bases numbered 8, after V lost 4 bases and J lost 10 bases. The CDR3 DNA reads as TGCGCCAGCAGCCCGGGACTAGCGGGTCGTGGGGAGCAGTTCTTC. It translates to CASSPGLAGRGEQFF.

This chain connects TRBV12-3 or TRBV12-4 to TRBJ1-2; 8 bases agree with TRBD1. The CDR3 has 12 amino acids. Germline trimming cut 7 bases from V and 7 bases from J; bases unmatched to any gene: 5. DNA for the CDR3: TGTGCCAGCACCTTCAGGGGGCTTGGCTACACCTTC. This translates into CASTFRGLGYTF.

A word on this clone: Distinct nucleotide sequences in the sample also encode this CDR3. The chain is built from TRBV19 and TRBJ1-1; D is uncertain. Germline V gene data show CDR1 as LNHDA and CDR2 as SQIVND (reference sequence). The germline V and J ends were trimmed by 3 bases and 1 base, with 6 bases remaining between them. There are 13 residues in the CDR3. DNA for the CDR3: TGTGCCAGTAGTATGCGGAGGAACACTGAAGCTTTCTTT. This codes for CASSMRRNTEAFF.

The table lists this clone with a count of one. The CDR3: CASSPRRDSNQPQHF. CDR3 bases: TGTGCCAGCTCACCCCGACGGGATAGCAATCAGCCCCAGCATTTT. The chain recombines TRBV18 with TRBJ1-5; D is ambiguous. The CDR3 sequence is 15 residues long. Trimming left V 3 bases short and J 0 bases short, with 9 bases between. Germline values: CDR1 KGHSH, CDR2 LQKENI.

The chain couples TRBV2 to TRBJ1-6; tentatively, D is TRBD1 (5 bases). Germline CDR1 is SNHLY and CDR2 is FYNNEI. This CDR3 is 14 amino acids long. The ends were cut back, 4 bases at V and 7 bases at J, with 11 bases in the middle. In DNA form, the CDR3 reads TGTGCCAGCAGTGTGAGACAGAACAATTCACCCCTCCACTTT. The encoded protein is CASSVRQNNSPLHF.

In DNA form, the CDR3 reads TGTGCCAGCCGATTAGAGGGCGGCTACACCTTC. Its protein product is CASRLEGGYTF. The chain combines TRBV28 with TRBJ1-2, with no clear D. This CDR3 spans 11 amino acids. Germline V CDR1 and CDR2: MDHEN, SYDVKM. Trimming took off 8 bases at V and 8 bases at J, with 12 bases between the two ends.

The V call is TRBV7-2, the J call TRBJ2-7; tentative D call: TRBD2 (6 bases). The germline V gene encodes CDR1 SGHTA and CDR2 FQGNSA. With 4 bases removed from V and 0 bases from J, the gap between germline ends came to 13 bases. The CDR3 spans 15 residues. CDR3 nucleotide sequence: TGTGCCAGCAGCTCTAGCGTACAGAGCTCCTACGAGCAGTACTTC. Translating it yields CASSSSVQSSYEQYF.

The chain combines TRBV4-3 with TRBJ2-3, with 11 bases that match TRBD2. Germline V gene sequence: CDR1 LGHNA, CDR2 YSLEER. The trim removed 0 bases at V and 1 base at J, leaving 9 bases unmatched. This CDR3 contains 19 residues. The CDR3 DNA sequence: TGCGCCAGCAGCCAAGATAGTAGCGGGGGGGCCGATCGCACAGATACGCAGTATTTT. As protein: CASSQDSSGGADRTDTQYF.

The rearrangement joins TRBV5-1 to TRBJ2-3; TRBD1 matches at 8 bases. There are 14 residues in the CDR3. Germline loops: CDR1 SGHRS, CDR2 YFSETQ. V was clipped by 4 bases and J by 5 bases; unmatched bases: 6. CDR3 sequence reads: CASSHGTGQDTQYF. As DNA, the CDR3 is TGCGCCAGCAGCCACGGGACAGGCCAAGATACGCAGTATTTT.

This clone came up once. The rearrangement links TRBV18 to TRBJ2-7, with 12 bases matching TRBD1. J was trimmed by 5 bases and V by 3 bases; bases with no gene match: 11. CDR1 and CDR2 (germline): KGHSH, LQKENI. This CDR3 is 17 amino acids long. The CDR3 DNA reads TGTGCCAGCTCACCCGCCCCCCCGGGACAGGGGGCGGACGAGCAGTACTTC. This codes for CASSPAPPGQGADEQYF.

This clone was observed once. The chain recombines TRBV10-3 with TRBJ2-7; D remains ambiguous. Trimming left V 6 bases short and J 7 bases short, with 19 bases between. The CDR3 has 14 residues. Germline lookup yields CDR1 ENHRY and CDR2 SYGVKD. The DNA of the CDR3 is TGTGCCATCAGGGAGCTCTTTGGTGCCGGGGAGCAGTACTTC. Translating it yields CAIRELFGAGEQYF.

This chain joins TRBV5-8 and TRBJ1-1, with D maybe TRBD1 (6 bases). V was shortened by 1 base and J by 2 bases, with 9 bases between the two germline ends. This CDR3 comprises 14 residues. Germline CDR1 SGHTS, CDR2 YDEGEE. CDR3 nucleotides: TGTGCCAGCAGCTTGTGGGGGCTAAACACTGAAGCTTTCTTT. The encoded protein is CASSLWGLNTEAFF.

The chain employs TRBV20-1 and TRBJ1-6; TRBD1 aligns across 7 bases. The CDR3 has 16 amino acids. Germline CDR1 and CDR2: DFQATT and SNEGSKA (reference sequence). After removal of 3 bases from V and 0 bases from J, the junction contained 5 bases not matched to a gene. The CDR3 nucleotides are TGCAGTGCTAGTCTGTACAGGGGCTCCTATAATTCACCCCTCCACTTT. It codes for CSASLYRGSYNSPLHF.

The chain recombines TRBV5-4 with TRBJ2-1; 13 nucleotides agree with TRBD2. After removal of 3 bases from V and 6 bases from J, the junction contained 3 bases not matched to a gene. The length of the CDR3 is 15 residues. Germline V CDR1 and CDR2: SGHNT, YYREEE (reference sequence). DNA for the CDR3: TGTGCCAGCAGCTGGGGACTAGCGGGGACCAATGAGCAGTTCTTC. This translates into CASSWGLAGTNEQFF.

The V gene is TRBV4-2, the J gene TRBJ1-2; D may be TRBD1 (6 bases). This CDR3 is built from 15 residues. V lost 4 bases, J lost 5 bases, and 17 bases lay in between. Germline CDR1 is LGHNA and CDR2 is YNFKEQ. Here the CDR3 DNA reads TGTGCCAGCAGCCCCCCAGGGGCGGTAGGGTATGGCTACACCTTC. Protein product: CASSPPGAVGYGYTF.

By sample fraction, this clone is medium-sized. The gene calls are TRBV14 and TRBJ1-4, with a weak D call TRBD1 (5 bases). Germline values: CDR1 SGHDN, CDR2 FVKESK. The CDR3 extends over 14 amino acids. V lost 1 base to trimming and J lost 7 bases, with 10 bases between them. The CDR3 DNA reads TGTGCCAGCAGCCAAGCGGGGGATGGTGAAAAACTGTTTTTT. This codes for CASSQAGDGEKLFF.

This clone appeared a few times. V gene TRBV5-4 combines with J gene TRBJ2-1, with D tentatively TRBD2 (6 bases). This CDR3 is 16 amino acids long. Trimming removed 3 bases from V and 0 bases from J, with 13 bases in between. Germline V lookup: CDR1 SGHNT, CDR2 YYREEE (reference sequence). The CDR3 nucleotides are TGTGCCAGCAGCTCTTGGCTCGGGAGCTCCTACAATGAGCAGTTCTTC. This encodes CASSSWLGSSYNEQFF.